What follows is one TCR beta chain and its context. Sequenced by immunoSEQ multiplex PCR; TCRdb stores in-frame clones only, minus some. In the table there are approximately 140,000 clones, about 88% of which are singletons. This sample was included in a study of radiation and T cells in renal cell carcinoma. Specified time point: baseline pretreatment blood. Treatment specified: 15 Gy SBRT to primary tumor, nephrectomy 4 weeks later. The V gene's germline CDR1 is GTSNPN and CDR2 SVGIG (reference sequence). The CDR3 consists of 12 residues. V lost 6 bases, J lost 4 bases, and 4 bases stayed unmatched. V usage is TRBV30 and J usage is TRBJ2-5; 8 bases fit TRBD2. This TCR was sampled from a woman aged 70-85 years with renal cell carcinoma. Here the sequenced sample was blood, taken from a patient whose treatment included radiotherapy and nephrectomy. The CDR3 loop reads CACGGGTETQYF. DNA for the CDR3: TGTGCCTGCGGCGGGGGGACAGAGACCCAGTACTTC.